This TCR beta chain stems from a study of blood T cell repertoires in COVID-19. V was clipped by 7 bases and J by 10 bases, with 11 bases between them. The CDR3 contains 11 residues. Sequencing was performed with immunoSEQ multiplex PCR; in TCRdb, only in-frame clones are kept and a portion is missing. The table lists around 430,000 clones, about 91% of them singletons. The chain has TRBV12-3 or TRBV12-4 and TRBJ2-1, with a tentative D call TRBD2 (5 bases). The clonotype originates from a woman in her forties or fifties with COVID-19, enrolled during active disease. Sequenced material: peripheral blood. CDR3 nucleotide sequence: TGTGCCAGCAAAATCCGGGGAGAGCAGTTCTTC. Translation: CASKIRGEQFF.